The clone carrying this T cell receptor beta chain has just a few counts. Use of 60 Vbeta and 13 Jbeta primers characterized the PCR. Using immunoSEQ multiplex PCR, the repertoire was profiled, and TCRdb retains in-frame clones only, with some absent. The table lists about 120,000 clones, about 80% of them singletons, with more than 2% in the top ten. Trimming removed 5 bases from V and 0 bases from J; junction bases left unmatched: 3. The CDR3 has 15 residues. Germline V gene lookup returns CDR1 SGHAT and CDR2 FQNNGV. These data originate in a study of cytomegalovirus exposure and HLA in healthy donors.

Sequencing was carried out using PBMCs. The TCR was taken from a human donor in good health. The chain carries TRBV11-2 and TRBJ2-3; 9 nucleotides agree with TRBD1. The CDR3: CASSPGTGSTDTQYF. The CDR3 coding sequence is TGTGCCAGCAGCCCCGGGACAGGGAGCACAGATACGCAGTATTTT. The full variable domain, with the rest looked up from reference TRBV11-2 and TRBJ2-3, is EAGVAQSPRYKIIEKRQSVAFWCNPISGHATLYWYQQILGQGPKLLIQFQNNGVVDDSQLPKDRFSAERLKGVDSTLKIQPAKLEDSAVYLCASSPGTGSTDTQYFGPGTRLTVL.